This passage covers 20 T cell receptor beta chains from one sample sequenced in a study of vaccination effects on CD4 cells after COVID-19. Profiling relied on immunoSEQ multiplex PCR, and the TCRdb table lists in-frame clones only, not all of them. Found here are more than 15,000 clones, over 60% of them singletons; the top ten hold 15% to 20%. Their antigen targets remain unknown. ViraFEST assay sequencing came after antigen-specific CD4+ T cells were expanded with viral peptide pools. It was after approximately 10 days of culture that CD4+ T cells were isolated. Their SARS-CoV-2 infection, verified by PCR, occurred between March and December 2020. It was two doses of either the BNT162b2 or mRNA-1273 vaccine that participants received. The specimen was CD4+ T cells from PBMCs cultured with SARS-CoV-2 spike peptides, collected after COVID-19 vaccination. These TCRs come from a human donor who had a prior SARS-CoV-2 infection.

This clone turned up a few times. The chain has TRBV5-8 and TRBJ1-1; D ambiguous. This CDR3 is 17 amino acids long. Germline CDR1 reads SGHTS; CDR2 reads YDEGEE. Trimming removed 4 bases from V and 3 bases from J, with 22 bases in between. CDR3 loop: CASSPGFGRTGDTEAFF. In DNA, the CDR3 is TGTGCCAGCAGCCCCGGATTCGGAAGGACTGGGGACACTGAAGCTTTCTTT.

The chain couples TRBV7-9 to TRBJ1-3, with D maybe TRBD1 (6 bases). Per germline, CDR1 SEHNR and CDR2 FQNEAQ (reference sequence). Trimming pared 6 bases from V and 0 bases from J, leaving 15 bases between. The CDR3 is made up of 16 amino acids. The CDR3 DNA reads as TGTGCCAGCAGTAGCCGGGACACCTACTCTGGAAACACCATATATTTT. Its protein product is CASSSRDTYSGNTIYF.

As DNA, the CDR3 is TGTGCCAGCAGCGGGGGGGCCTATGAGACCCAGTACTTC. Translated: CASSGGAYETQYF. The J gene is TRBJ2-5, the V gene TRBV7-2, with D possibly TRBD2 on 7 matching bases. V was shortened by 5 bases and J by 5 bases, with 12 bases between the two germline ends. The V gene's germline CDR1 is SGHTA and CDR2 FQGNSA. The CDR3 sequence is 13 residues long.

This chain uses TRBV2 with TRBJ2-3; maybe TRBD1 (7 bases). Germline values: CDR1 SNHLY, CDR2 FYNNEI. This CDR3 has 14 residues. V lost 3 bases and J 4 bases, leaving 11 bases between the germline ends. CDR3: CASSDQGGADTQYF. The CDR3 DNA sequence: TGTGCCAGCAGTGACCAGGGGGGAGCAGATACGCAGTATTTT.

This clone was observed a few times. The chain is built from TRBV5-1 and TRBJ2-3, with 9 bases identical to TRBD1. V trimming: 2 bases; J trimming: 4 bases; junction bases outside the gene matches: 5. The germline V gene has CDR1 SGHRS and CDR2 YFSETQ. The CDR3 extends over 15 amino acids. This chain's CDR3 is CASSLNRGRADTQYF. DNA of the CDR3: TGCGCCAGCAGCTTAAACAGGGGGCGCGCAGATACGCAGTATTTT. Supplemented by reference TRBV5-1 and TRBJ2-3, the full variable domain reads KAGVTQTPRYLIKTRGQQVTLSCSPISGHRSVSWYQQTPGQGLQFLFEYFSETQRNKGNFPGRFSGRQFSNSRSEMNVSTLELGDSALYLCASSLNRGRADTQYFGPGTRLTVL.

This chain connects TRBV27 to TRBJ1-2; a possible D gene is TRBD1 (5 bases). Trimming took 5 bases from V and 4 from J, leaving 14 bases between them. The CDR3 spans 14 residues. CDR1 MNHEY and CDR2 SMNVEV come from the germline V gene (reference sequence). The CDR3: CASSPGPMPYGYTF. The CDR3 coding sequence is TGTGCCAGCAGTCCGGGACCGATGCCCTATGGCTACACCTTC.

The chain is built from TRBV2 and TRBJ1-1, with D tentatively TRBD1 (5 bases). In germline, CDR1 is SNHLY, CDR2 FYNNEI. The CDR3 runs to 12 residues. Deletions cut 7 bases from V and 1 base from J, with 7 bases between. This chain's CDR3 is CASNTGNTEAFF. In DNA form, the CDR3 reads TGTGCCAGCAATACAGGGAACACTGAAGCTTTCTTT.

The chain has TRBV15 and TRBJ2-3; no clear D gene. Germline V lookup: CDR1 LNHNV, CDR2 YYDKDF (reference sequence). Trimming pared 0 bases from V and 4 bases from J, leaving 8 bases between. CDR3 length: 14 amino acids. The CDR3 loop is CATSRDGPSDTQYF. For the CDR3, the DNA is TGTGCCACCAGCAGAGATGGGCCGTCAGATACGCAGTATTTT.

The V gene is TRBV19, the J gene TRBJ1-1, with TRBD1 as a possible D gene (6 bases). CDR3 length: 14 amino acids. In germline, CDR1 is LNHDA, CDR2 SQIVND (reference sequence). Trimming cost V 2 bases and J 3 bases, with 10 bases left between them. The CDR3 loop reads CASSINEGDTEAFF. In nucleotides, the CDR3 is TGTGCCAGTAGTATAAATGAGGGGGACACTGAAGCTTTCTTT.

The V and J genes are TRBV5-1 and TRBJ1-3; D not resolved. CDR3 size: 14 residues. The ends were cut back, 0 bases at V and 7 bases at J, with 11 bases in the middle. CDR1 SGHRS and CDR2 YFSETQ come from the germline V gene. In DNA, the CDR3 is TGCGCCAGCAGCTTGGGGCAGCCAGATAACACCATATATTTT. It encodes CASSLGQPDNTIYF. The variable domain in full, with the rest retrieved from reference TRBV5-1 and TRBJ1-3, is KAGVTQTPRYLIKTRGQQVTLSCSPISGHRSVSWYQQTPGQGLQFLFEYFSETQRNKGNFPGRFSGRQFSNSRSEMNVSTLELGDSALYLCASSLGQPDNTIYFGEGSWLTVV.

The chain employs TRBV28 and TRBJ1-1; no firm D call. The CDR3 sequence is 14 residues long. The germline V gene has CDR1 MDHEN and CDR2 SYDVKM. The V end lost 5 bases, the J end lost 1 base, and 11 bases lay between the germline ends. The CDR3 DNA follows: TGTGCCAGCAGTCTATACGCGACGAACACTGAAGCTTTCTTT. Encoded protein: CASSLYATNTEAFF.

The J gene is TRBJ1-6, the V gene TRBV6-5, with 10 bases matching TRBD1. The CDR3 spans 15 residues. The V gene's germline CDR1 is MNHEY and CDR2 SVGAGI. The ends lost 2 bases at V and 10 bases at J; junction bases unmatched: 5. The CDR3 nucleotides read TGTGCCAGCAGTTACCGAAAGGACAGGGGGTCACCCCTCCACTTT. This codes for CASSYRKDRGSPLHF.

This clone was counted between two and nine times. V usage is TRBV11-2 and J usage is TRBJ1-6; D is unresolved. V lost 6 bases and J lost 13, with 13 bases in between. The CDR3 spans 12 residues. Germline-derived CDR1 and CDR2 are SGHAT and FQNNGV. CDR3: CASRPTSSPLHF. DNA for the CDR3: TGTGCCAGCAGACCTACGTCGTCCCCCCTCCACTTT. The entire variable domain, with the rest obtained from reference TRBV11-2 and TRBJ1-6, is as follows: EAGVAQSPRYKIIEKRQSVAFWCNPISGHATLYWYQQILGQGPKLLIQFQNNGVVDDSQLPKDRFSAERLKGVDSTLKIQPAKLEDSAVYLCASRPTSSPLHFGNGTRLTVT.

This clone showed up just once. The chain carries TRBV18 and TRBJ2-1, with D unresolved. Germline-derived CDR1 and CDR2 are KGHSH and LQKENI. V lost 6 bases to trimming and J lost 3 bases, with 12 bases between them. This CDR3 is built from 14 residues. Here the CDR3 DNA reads TGTGCCAGCTCTTCACGTTACAGCTACAATGAGCAGTTCTTC. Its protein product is CASSSRYSYNEQFF.

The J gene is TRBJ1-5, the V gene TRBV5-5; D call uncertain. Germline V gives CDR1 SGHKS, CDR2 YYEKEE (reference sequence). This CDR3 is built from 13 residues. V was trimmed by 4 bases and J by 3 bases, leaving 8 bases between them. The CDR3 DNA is TGTGCCAGCAGCCAGGCCCACAATCAGCCCCAGCATTTT. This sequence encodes CASSQAHNQPQHF.

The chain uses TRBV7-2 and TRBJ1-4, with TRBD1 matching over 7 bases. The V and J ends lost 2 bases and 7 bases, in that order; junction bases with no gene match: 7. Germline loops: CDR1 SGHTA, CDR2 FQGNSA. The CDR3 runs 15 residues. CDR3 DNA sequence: TGTGCCAGCAGCTTAACAGGGGACGGATTTGAAAAACTGTTTTTT. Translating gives CASSLTGDGFEKLFF.

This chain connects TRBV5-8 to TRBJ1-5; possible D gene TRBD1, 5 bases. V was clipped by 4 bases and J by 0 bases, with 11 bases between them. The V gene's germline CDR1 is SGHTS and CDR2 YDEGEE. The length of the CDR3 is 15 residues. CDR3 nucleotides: TGTGCCAGCAGCGGGGGTTCCTATAGCAATCAGCCCCAGCATTTT. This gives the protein CASSGGSYSNQPQHF.

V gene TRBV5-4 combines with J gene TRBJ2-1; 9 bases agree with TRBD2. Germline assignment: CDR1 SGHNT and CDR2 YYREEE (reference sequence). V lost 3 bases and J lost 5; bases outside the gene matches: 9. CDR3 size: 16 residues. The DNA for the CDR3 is TGTGCCAGCAGCTGGGGGGGGACTAGCCCCCACAATGAGCAGTTCTTC. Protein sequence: CASSWGGTSPHNEQFF.

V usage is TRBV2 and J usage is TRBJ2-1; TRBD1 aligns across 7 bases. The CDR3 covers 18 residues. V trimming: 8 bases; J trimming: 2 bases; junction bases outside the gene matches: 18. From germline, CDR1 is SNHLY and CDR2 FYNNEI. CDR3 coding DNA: TGTGCCAGCTTAGGGACAGCGTGGGAGAGGGGAACCTACAATGAGCAGTTCTTC. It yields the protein CASLGTAWERGTYNEQFF. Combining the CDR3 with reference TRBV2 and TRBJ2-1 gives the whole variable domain EPEVTQTPSHQVTQMGQEVILRCVPISNHLYFYWYRQILGQKVEFLVSFYNNEISEKSEIFDDQFSVERPDGSNFTLKIRSTKLEDSAMYFCASLGTAWERGTYNEQFFGPGTRLTVL.

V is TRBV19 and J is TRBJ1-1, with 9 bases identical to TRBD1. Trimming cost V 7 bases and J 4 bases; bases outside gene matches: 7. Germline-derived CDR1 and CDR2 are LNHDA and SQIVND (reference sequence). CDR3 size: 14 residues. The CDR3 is CASIGQGLFTEAFF. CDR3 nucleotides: TGTGCCAGTATTGGACAGGGGTTGTTCACTGAAGCTTTCTTT.